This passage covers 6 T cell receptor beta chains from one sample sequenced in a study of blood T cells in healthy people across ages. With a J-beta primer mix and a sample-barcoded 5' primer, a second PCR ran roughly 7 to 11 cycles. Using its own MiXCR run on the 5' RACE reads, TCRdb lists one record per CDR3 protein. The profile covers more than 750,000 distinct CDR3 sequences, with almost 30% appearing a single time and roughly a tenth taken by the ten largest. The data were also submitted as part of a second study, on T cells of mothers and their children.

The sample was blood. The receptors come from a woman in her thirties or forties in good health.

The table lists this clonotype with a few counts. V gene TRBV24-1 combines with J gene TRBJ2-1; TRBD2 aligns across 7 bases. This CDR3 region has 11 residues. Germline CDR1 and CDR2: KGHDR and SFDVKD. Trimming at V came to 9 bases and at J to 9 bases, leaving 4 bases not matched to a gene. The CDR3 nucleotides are TGTGCCACCGAGGGAGGGACTGAGCAGTTCTTC. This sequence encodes CATEGGTEQFF.

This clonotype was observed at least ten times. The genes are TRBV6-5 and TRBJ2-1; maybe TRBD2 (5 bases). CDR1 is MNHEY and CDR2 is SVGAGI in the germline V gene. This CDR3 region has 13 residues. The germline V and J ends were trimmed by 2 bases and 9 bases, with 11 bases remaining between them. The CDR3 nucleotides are TGTGCCAGCAGTTACGGGAGCCACACTGAGCAGTTCTTC. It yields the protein CASSYGSHTEQFF.

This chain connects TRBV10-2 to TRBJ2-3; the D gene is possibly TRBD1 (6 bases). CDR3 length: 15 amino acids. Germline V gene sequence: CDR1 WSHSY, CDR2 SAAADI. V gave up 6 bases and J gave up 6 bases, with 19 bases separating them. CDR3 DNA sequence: TGCGCCAGCAGGGAGATGGGCAGGGGAGCCGATACGCAGTATTTT. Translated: CASREMGRGADTQYF.

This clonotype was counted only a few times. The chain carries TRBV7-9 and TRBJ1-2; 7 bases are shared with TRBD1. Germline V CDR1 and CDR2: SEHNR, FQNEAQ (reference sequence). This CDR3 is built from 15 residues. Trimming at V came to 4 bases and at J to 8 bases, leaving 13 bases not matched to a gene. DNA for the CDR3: TGTGCCAGCAGCTCCACTCCGGGACAGCTCTCAGGCTACACCTTC. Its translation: CASSSTPGQLSGYTF.

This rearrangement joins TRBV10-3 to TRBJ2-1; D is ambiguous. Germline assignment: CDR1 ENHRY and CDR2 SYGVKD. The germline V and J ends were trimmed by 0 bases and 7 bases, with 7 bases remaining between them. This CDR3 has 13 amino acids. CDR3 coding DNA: TGTGCCATCAGTGAGTCCAGAGTAAATGAGCAGTTCTTC. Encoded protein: CAISESRVNEQFF.

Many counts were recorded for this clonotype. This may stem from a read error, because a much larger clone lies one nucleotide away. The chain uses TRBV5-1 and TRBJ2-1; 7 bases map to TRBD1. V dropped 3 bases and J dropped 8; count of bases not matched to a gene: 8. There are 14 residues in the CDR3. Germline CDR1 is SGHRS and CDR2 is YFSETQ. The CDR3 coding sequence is TGCGCCAGCAGCTGGCGAGGGGGCGACTATGAGCAGTTCTTC. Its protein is CASSWRGGDYEQFF.